Listed here are 19 T cell receptor beta chains from one sample, sequenced in a study of blood T cell repertoires in COVID-19. Some clones are missing from TCRdb's copy, which holds only in-frame ones; the method was immunoSEQ multiplex PCR. The sample has roughly 94,000 clones, roughly 82% seen once. The sample was peripheral blood. These receptors were taken from a man aged 55 to 70 with acute or convalescent COVID-19.

The chain carries TRBV19 and TRBJ1-2; possibly TRBD1 for D (5 bases). Trimming removed 3 bases from V and 0 bases from J, with 14 bases in between. CDR3 size: 16 residues. Germline values: CDR1 LNHDA, CDR2 SQIVND (reference sequence). The CDR3 loop reads CASSITPDTPNYGYTF. CDR3 nucleotide sequence: TGTGCCAGTAGTATTACCCCGGACACACCTAACTATGGCTACACCTTC.

The rearrangement joins TRBV4-3 to TRBJ1-6, with D maybe TRBD1 (5 bases). Trimming left V 1 base short and J 6 bases short, with 22 bases between. Germline V lookup: CDR1 LGHNA, CDR2 YSLEER. CDR3 size: 19 residues. CDR3 protein: CASSQVWVGGGLSNSPLHF. CDR3 nucleotides: TGCGCCAGCAGCCAAGTTTGGGTTGGGGGAGGGCTCAGTAATTCACCCCTCCACTTT.

The genes are TRBV12-5 and TRBJ2-3, with 8 nucleotides matching TRBD2. J was trimmed by 6 bases and V by 7 bases; bases with no gene match: 12. Germline V gene sequence: CDR1 LGHNT, CDR2 FRNRAP. The CDR3 is 15 amino acids. The CDR3 coding sequence is TGTGCTAGTGCTCCGATCGCCGGGGGGGCGGATACGCAGTATTTT. Protein: CASAPIAGGADTQYF.

This clone has more than one count but fewer than ten. V and J are TRBV15 and TRBJ1-2, with TRBD1 matching over 7 bases. Germline CDR1 reads LNHNV; CDR2 reads YYDKDF (reference sequence). The V segment lost 0 bases and the J segment 7 bases; nucleotides outside the gene matches: 8. The CDR3 is 15 residues long. CDR3 region: CATSRDKVAGGGYTF. The CDR3 nucleotides are TGTGCCACCAGCAGAGATAAAGTGGCAGGGGGTGGCTACACCTTC.

This chain's CDR3 is CASSLGGAGGSYEQYF. The CDR3 DNA reads TGTGCCAGCAGCTTAGGAGGGGCAGGGGGATCCTACGAGCAGTACTTC. The rearrangement joins TRBV13 to TRBJ2-7; 7 nucleotides agree with TRBD1. Unmatched junction bases numbered 6, after V lost 0 bases and J lost 1 base. The length of the CDR3 is 16 residues. In germline, CDR1 is PRHDT, CDR2 FYEKMQ (reference sequence).

The V and J genes are TRBV7-4 and TRBJ1-5; a possible D gene is TRBD1 (5 bases). The germline V gene encodes CDR1 SGHVT and CDR2 SQSDAQ. CDR3 length: 16 amino acids. V shed 1 base and J shed 1 base, with 11 bases lying between them. CDR3: CASSLVGGTSNQPQHF. CDR3 nucleotide sequence: TGTGCCAGCAGCTTAGTCGGAGGGACGAGCAATCAGCCCCAGCATTTT.

The chain uses TRBV2 and TRBJ1-1, with D unresolved. The CDR3 has 13 residues. Germline CDR1 SNHLY, CDR2 FYNNEI. V was pared by 4 bases and J by 0 bases, with 6 bases between. As DNA, the CDR3 is TGTGCCAGCAGTGGTGACATGAACACTGAAGCTTTCTTT. This sequence encodes CASSGDMNTEAFF. Full variable domain (missing parts from reference TRBV2 and TRBJ1-1): EPEVTQTPSHQVTQMGQEVILRCVPISNHLYFYWYRQILGQKVEFLVSFYNNEISEKSEIFDDQFSVERPDGSNFTLKIRSTKLEDSAMYFCASSGDMNTEAFFGQGTRLTVV.

A single count supports this clone. The V call is TRBV7-2, the J call TRBJ1-5, with 7 bases matching TRBD1. Looked up from germline, CDR1 is SGHTA and CDR2 is FQGNSA. The CDR3 length is 14 residues. The ends lost 2 bases at V and 8 bases at J; junction bases unmatched: 6. The DNA for the CDR3 is TGTGCCAGCAGCTTAACGGGACAGTTAGAGCCCCAGCATTTT. Residues: CASSLTGQLEPQHF. Drawing the rest from reference TRBV7-2 and TRBJ1-5, the complete variable domain is GAGVSQSPSNKVTEKGKDVELRCDPISGHTALYWYRQSLGQGLEFLIYFQGNSAPDKSGLPSDRFSAERTGGSVSTLTIQRTQQEDSAVYLCASSLTGQLEPQHFGDGTRLSIL.

This chain links TRBV27 with TRBJ1-2, with D unresolved. Germline loops: CDR1 MNHEY, CDR2 SMNVEV (reference sequence). CDR3 length equals 13 residues. Trimming left V 3 bases short and J 4 bases short, with 9 bases between. The CDR3 loop reads CASSFSGSYGYTF. The CDR3 nucleotides read TGTGCCAGCAGTTTCTCGGGAAGCTATGGCTACACCTTC.

J is TRBJ1-5 and V is TRBV19; TRBD1 is a possible D gene (6 bases). There are 18 residues in the CDR3. The V gene's germline CDR1 is LNHDA and CDR2 SQIVND (reference sequence). V lost 1 base to trimming and J lost 7 bases, with 23 bases between them. CDR3 protein: CASSIAIGPQGRWQPQHF. CDR3 DNA: TGTGCCAGTAGTATAGCCATAGGCCCACAGGGTCGATGGCAGCCCCAGCATTTT.

Only a few counts were recorded for this clone. The gene calls are TRBV18 and TRBJ1-6; unclear D gene. Trimming took off 6 bases at V and 8 bases at J, with 11 bases between the two ends. Germline-derived CDR1 and CDR2 are KGHSH and LQKENI. CDR3 length: 13 amino acids. In DNA form, the CDR3 reads TGTGCCAGCTCGCAAAAAAGCGATTCACCCCTCCACTTT. Its protein is CASSQKSDSPLHF.

The chain uses TRBV19 and TRBJ2-7, with TRBD1 matching over 10 bases. The germline gives CDR1 LNHDA, CDR2 SQIVND (reference sequence). Unmatched junction bases numbered 7, after V lost 0 bases and J lost 5 bases. The CDR3 runs to 16 residues. CDR3 DNA: TGTGCCAGTAGTATAGACCTGACAGGGGGCTTCAACGAGCAGTACTTC. Translating gives CASSIDLTGGFNEQYF.

Only one count was recorded for this clone. The rearrangement joins TRBV19 to TRBJ1-1; D remains unclear. CDR3 length: 14 amino acids. The V end was cut by 4 bases, the J end by 4 bases, with 13 bases between. The germline CDR1 and CDR2 sequences are LNHDA and SQIVND (reference sequence). The CDR3 DNA follows: TGTGCCAGTAGTAAGCGGAGCGGTATCACTGAAGCTTTCTTT. It yields the protein CASSKRSGITEAFF.

V and J are TRBV7-3 and TRBJ2-5, with 10 bases aligning to TRBD1. In germline, CDR1 is SGHTA, CDR2 FQGTGA. With 3 bases clipped from V and 3 bases from J, the junction kept 19 bases outside the gene matches. This CDR3 has 20 residues. The CDR3 is CASSLFPTRSGTGVEETQYF. CDR3 DNA sequence: TGTGCCAGCAGCTTGTTCCCCACGCGATCAGGGACAGGGGTGGAAGAGACCCAGTACTTC. The full variable domain, rest sourced from reference TRBV7-3 and TRBJ2-5, is GAGVSQTPSNKVTEKGKYVELRCDPISGHTALYWYRQSLGQGPEFLIYFQGTGAADDSGLPNDRFFAVRPEGSVSTLKIQRTERGDSAVYLCASSLFPTRSGTGVEETQYFGPGTRLLVL.

The rearrangement uses TRBV19 and TRBJ2-2; 8 bases fit TRBD2. J was trimmed by 4 bases and V by 4 bases; bases with no gene match: 8. The V gene's germline CDR1 is LNHDA and CDR2 SQIVND (reference sequence). This CDR3 is built from 16 residues. CDR3 protein: CASSNPAGESTGELFF. The CDR3 bases are TGTGCCAGTAGTAACCCAGCGGGGGAAAGCACCGGGGAGCTGTTTTTT.

The gene calls are TRBV5-4 and TRBJ2-7; TRBD1 matches 11 bases. The CDR3 loop spans 17 amino acids. Unmatched junction bases numbered 7, after V lost 0 bases and J lost 2 bases. Per germline, CDR1 SGHNT and CDR2 YYREEE (reference sequence). DNA for the CDR3: TGTGCCAGCAGCTTGGGGGCCGGGACAGGGGGTACCTACGAGCAGTACTTC. Its protein is CASSLGAGTGGTYEQYF.

The V call is TRBV2, the J call TRBJ2-4; D perhaps matches TRBD1 (5 bases). Looked up from germline, CDR1 is SNHLY and CDR2 is FYNNEI. The CDR3 is 15 residues long. Deletions cut 5 bases from V and 1 base from J, with 12 bases between. CDR3 amino acids: CASSSDRLAKNIQYF. The CDR3 DNA reads as TGTGCCAGCAGTTCTGACAGACTTGCCAAAAACATTCAGTACTTC.

The sample holds a few counts of this clone. Other DNA variants within this sample encode the same CDR3. The chain links TRBV6-5 to TRBJ1-5; D is unresolved. Germline loops: CDR1 MNHEY, CDR2 SVGAGI. The CDR3 is 15 amino acids. V was cut by 2 bases and J by 4 bases, with 12 bases left in between. The CDR3 DNA reads as TGTGCCAGCAGTTACAGCGCCAGAGGAAATCAGCCCCAGCATTTT. Protein: CASSYSARGNQPQHF.

The rearrangement links TRBV7-2 to TRBJ1-4; TRBD1 might be the D (6 bases). V was cut by 5 bases and J by 6 bases, with 13 bases left in between. In germline, CDR1 is SGHTA, CDR2 FQGNSA. The CDR3 loop spans 14 amino acids. CDR3 bases: TGTGCCAGCAGCGATGGGGGCGGCGATGAAAAACTGTTTTTT. Its protein product is CASSDGGGDEKLFF.